This entry lists 23 T cell receptor beta chains sequenced from one sample in a study of blood T cell repertoires in COVID-19. Some clones are missing from TCRdb's copy, which holds only in-frame ones; the method was immunoSEQ multiplex PCR. The table has 200,000 to 250,000 clones, approximately 87% seen once; the top ten hold approximately 2.8%. What was sequenced was PBMCs or T cells enriched from blood (not recorded which). The receptors originated from a woman between 45 and 60 years old in a cohort exposed to, infected with or recovered from COVID-19 (not recorded which).

The V call is TRBV5-1, the J call TRBJ2-3; TRBD2 agrees at 9 bases. There are 17 residues in the CDR3. Germline trimming cut 4 bases from V and 5 bases from J; bases unmatched to any gene: 14. The germline V gene has CDR1 SGHRS and CDR2 YFSETQ. The CDR3 DNA reads as TGCGCCAGCAGCCATACTCGCGGGGGGGCCCGGGGAGATACGCAGTATTTT. This gives the protein CASSHTRGGARGDTQYF.

A remark on this clone: Different DNA sequences within this sample yield the same CDR3. The CDR3 sequence: CASSQYTEAFF. Here the CDR3 DNA reads TGTGCCAGCTCTCAGTACACTGAAGCTTTCTTT. The genes are TRBV12-3 or TRBV12-4 and TRBJ1-1, with unresolved D. Trimming pared 8 bases from V and 3 bases from J, leaving 7 bases between. This CDR3 contains 11 residues.

The CDR3 coding sequence is TGTGCCAGCAGCCAAGGACAGGGGGCTTACGAGCAGTACTTC. The encoded protein is CASSQGQGAYEQYF. The chain recombines TRBV14 with TRBJ2-7; TRBD1 aligns across 10 bases. This CDR3 spans 14 amino acids. V was clipped by 1 base and J by 4 bases; unmatched bases: 1. Germline V CDR1 and CDR2: SGHDN, FVKESK.

V and J are TRBV19 and TRBJ1-5, with TRBD1 identical over 7 bases. V lost 3 bases and J lost 4; bases outside the gene matches: 9. The CDR3 is made up of 16 amino acids. CDR1 is LNHDA and CDR2 is SQIVND in the germline V gene (reference sequence). The CDR3 is CASSIAPNRGNQPQHF. In DNA form, the CDR3 reads TGTGCCAGTAGTATCGCCCCCAACAGGGGTAATCAGCCCCAGCATTTT.

The chain recombines TRBV9 with TRBJ1-6; 8 nucleotides align to TRBD1. This CDR3 region has 16 residues. The J segment lost 8 bases and the V segment lost 4 bases, leaving 11 bases of the junction unmatched. Germline values: CDR1 SGDLS, CDR2 YYNGEE. This CDR3 is CASSSGQGRFDSPLHF. In nucleotides, the CDR3 is TGTGCCAGCAGCAGTGGACAGGGCAGGTTTGATTCACCCCTCCACTTT.

The chain is built from TRBV5-1 and TRBJ2-2, with 9 bases that match TRBD1. The CDR3 is 15 amino acids. J was trimmed by 5 bases and V by 3 bases; bases with no gene match: 5. Looked up from germline, CDR1 is SGHRS and CDR2 is YFSETQ. The CDR3 DNA sequence: TGCGCCAGCAGCTCTAGACAGGGGGTTACCGGGGAGCTGTTTTTT. Encoded protein: CASSSRQGVTGELFF.

The rearrangement uses TRBV9 and TRBJ2-3; a weak D match, TRBD2 (5 bases). This CDR3 has 13 amino acids. In germline, CDR1 is SGDLS, CDR2 YYNGEE. Trimming removed 8 bases from V and 5 bases from J, with 15 bases in between. The CDR3 sequence is CARLVNRGDTQYF. CDR3 DNA sequence: TGTGCCAGGTTAGTCAACCGGGGAGATACGCAGTATTTT.

CDR3 sequence: CASSERTVGVNTQYF. CDR3 coding DNA: TGTGCCAGCAGCGAGCGGACAGTGGGAGTCAATACGCAGTATTTT. This sequence joins TRBV7-2 and TRBJ2-3; D perhaps matches TRBD1 (6 bases). The CDR3 runs to 15 residues. Trimming shortened V by 5 bases and J by 7 bases, and 19 bases separated the two germline ends. CDR1 and CDR2 (germline): SGHTA, FQGNSA.

This clone was seen a single time. CDR3 region: CASSMGTGTNYGYTF. The CDR3 DNA reads as TGTGCCAGTAGTATGGGGACAGGAACTAACTATGGCTACACCTTC. The chain is built from TRBV19 and TRBJ1-2; 8 nucleotides match TRBD1. CDR3 size: 15 residues. V shed 3 bases, J shed 0 bases, and the junction held 3 bases outside the gene matches. The germline gives CDR1 LNHDA, CDR2 SQIVND (reference sequence). The full variable domain, rest sourced from reference TRBV19 and TRBJ1-2, is DGGITQSPKYLFRKEGQNVTLSCEQNLNHDAMYWYRQDPGQGLRLIYYSQIVNDFQKGDIAEGYSVSREKKESFPLTVTSAQKNPTAFYLCASSMGTGTNYGYTFGSGTRLTVV.

The chain recombines TRBV5-1 with TRBJ2-5; TRBD2 matches 12 bases. The CDR3 consists of 13 residues. Trimming at V came to 0 bases and at J to 12 bases, leaving 3 bases not matched to a gene. Germline V gene sequence: CDR1 SGHRS, CDR2 YFSETQ. The CDR3 here is CASSLGTSGEEYF. In nucleotides, the CDR3 is TGCGCCAGCAGCTTGGGGACTAGCGGGGAGGAGTACTTC.

This clone has more than one count but fewer than ten. The chain links TRBV7-8 to TRBJ1-2; D possibly corresponds to TRBD1 (5 bases). CDR1 and CDR2 from the germline V gene are SGHVS and FQNEAQ. The CDR3 has 13 amino acids. V dropped 9 bases and J dropped 4 bases, with 15 bases sitting between them. CDR3 sequence (DNA): TGTGCCAGTAGACGGGGGACCTTCTATGGCTACACCTTC. Its translation: CASRRGTFYGYTF.

The J gene is TRBJ1-5, the V gene TRBV6-1; D is perhaps TRBD1 (5 bases). This CDR3 region has 16 residues. Germline values: CDR1 MNHNS, CDR2 SASEGT. V lost 4 bases and J lost 4, with 17 bases in between. The CDR3 DNA reads as TGTGCCAGCAGTGTCCAGCTTGGGGGGGAGAATCAGCCCCAGCATTTT. This sequence encodes CASSVQLGGENQPQHF.

This clone appeared a few times. This chain joins TRBV5-1 and TRBJ2-6; D uncertain. The CDR3 contains 16 residues. Germline loops: CDR1 SGHRS, CDR2 YFSETQ. V lost 0 bases and J lost 1, with 8 bases in between. CDR3 residues: CASSLDGTSGANVLTF. The CDR3 region has the DNA TGCGCCAGCAGCTTGGACGGTACGTCTGGGGCCAACGTCCTGACTTTC.

The chain uses TRBV15 and TRBJ2-3; maybe TRBD1 (6 bases). The CDR3 length is 15 residues. Per the germline V gene, CDR1 is LNHNV and CDR2 is YYDKDF (reference sequence). V was trimmed by 2 bases and J by 4 bases, leaving 13 bases between them. CDR3 sequence reads: CATSRQVGASDTQYF. Here the CDR3 DNA reads TGTGCCACCAGCAGACAGGTGGGGGCCTCAGATACGCAGTATTTT. Together with reference TRBV15 and TRBJ2-3, the CDR3 gives the full variable domain: DAMVIQNPRYQVTQFGKPVTLSCSQTLNHNVMYWYQQKSSQAPKLLFHYYDKDFNNEADTPDNFQSRRPNTSFCFLDIRSPGLGDTAMYLCATSRQVGASDTQYFGPGTRLTVL.

This clone was found once. V is TRBV30 and J is TRBJ1-1; unclear D gene. Germline V gene sequence: CDR1 GTSNPN, CDR2 SVGIG (reference sequence). This CDR3 contains 12 residues. V shed 1 base and J shed 10 bases, with 13 bases lying between them. The CDR3, as DNA: TGTGCCTGGAGTGGTTCTCCAACGGGAGCTTTCTTT. Protein: CAWSGSPTGAFF.

This sequence joins TRBV7-8 and TRBJ2-3; the match to TRBD1 covers 9 bases. CDR1 is SGHVS, CDR2 FQNEAQ, per germline. Trimming at V came to 2 bases and at J to 4 bases, leaving 4 bases not matched to a gene. The CDR3 runs to 15 residues. The CDR3: CASSLRTGEADTQYF. The CDR3, as DNA: TGTGCCAGCAGCTTAAGGACAGGGGAGGCAGATACGCAGTATTTT.

In this sample, this clone turned up once. The chain has TRBV7-2 and TRBJ2-5, with D possibly matching TRBD2 (6 bases). The ends were cut back, 4 bases at V and 5 bases at J, with 20 bases in the middle. CDR3 length: 16 residues. The V gene's germline CDR1 is SGHTA and CDR2 FQGNSA. The CDR3 is CASSSPRLSGVETQYF. CDR3 nucleotides: TGTGCCAGCAGCTCCCCCCGACTGTCGGGGGTTGAGACCCAGTACTTC. The variable domain in full, with the rest retrieved from reference TRBV7-2 and TRBJ2-5, is GAGVSQSPSNKVTEKGKDVELRCDPISGHTALYWYRQSLGQGLEFLIYFQGNSAPDKSGLPSDRFSAERTGGSVSTLTIQRTQQEDSAVYLCASSSPRLSGVETQYFGPGTRLLVL.

This chain links TRBV30 with TRBJ1-5, with 9 bases matching TRBD1. Germline CDR1 is GTSNPN and CDR2 is SVGIG (reference sequence). The ends lost 2 bases at V and 6 bases at J; junction bases unmatched: 5. CDR3 length: 14 residues. The CDR3 DNA follows: TGTGCCTGGAGTATACAGGGGGCCCTTCAGCCCCAGCATTTT. This gives the protein CAWSIQGALQPQHF.

The chain recombines TRBV5-1 with TRBJ2-1; D may be TRBD2 (7 bases). V was pared by 2 bases and J by 8 bases, with 17 bases between. The CDR3 contains 15 residues. Per the germline V gene, CDR1 is SGHRS and CDR2 is YFSETQ. CDR3 in amino acids: CASSLGLGGGDEQFF. The CDR3 nucleotides are TGCGCCAGCAGCTTAGGGTTGGGCGGGGGCGATGAGCAGTTCTTC.

The chain uses TRBV7-2 and TRBJ2-7; TRBD2 matches 10 bases. Germline V CDR1 and CDR2: SGHTA, FQGNSA. J gave up 1 base and V 3 bases, and 6 bases lay outside the gene matches. This CDR3 has 16 amino acids. CDR3 sequence reads: CASSFSGGRASYEQYF. The CDR3 nucleotides are TGTGCCAGCAGCTTTAGCGGGGGGCGCGCTTCCTACGAGCAGTACTTC.

This clone was recorded a few times. The chain couples TRBV2 to TRBJ2-3, with TRBD2 as a possible D gene (6 bases). This CDR3 contains 18 residues. Trimming shortened V by 4 bases and J by 0 bases, and 20 bases separated the two germline ends. Germline V gene sequence: CDR1 SNHLY, CDR2 FYNNEI. CDR3 in amino acids: CASSVEGNRDSSTDTQYF. The CDR3 bases are TGTGCCAGCAGTGTAGAGGGGAATCGGGACTCTAGCACAGATACGCAGTATTTT.

The chain has TRBV5-4 and TRBJ1-6; 7 bases are shared with TRBD1. This CDR3 has 16 residues. The V and J ends lost 0 bases and 6 bases, in that order; junction bases with no gene match: 6. Germline values: CDR1 SGHNT, CDR2 YYREEE (reference sequence). The CDR3 spells CASSLAQGGLNSPLHF. The DNA of the CDR3 is TGTGCCAGCAGCTTGGCGCAGGGGGGACTTAATTCACCCCTCCACTTT.

This rearrangement joins TRBV7-8 to TRBJ1-4; 7 bases match TRBD1. CDR1 is SGHVS and CDR2 is FQNEAQ in the germline V gene. CDR3 length: 13 amino acids. The trim removed 5 bases at V and 7 bases at J, leaving 4 bases unmatched. CDR3 in DNA: TGTGCCAGCAGCCGGGACAGAAGTGAAAAACTGTTTTTT. It is translated as CASSRDRSEKLFF.